This T cell receptor beta chain was recovered during a study of blood T cell repertoires in COVID-19. Overall study: Researchers got acute and convalescent COVID-19 samples from the United States, Italy and Spain.

The length of the CDR3 is 16 residues. The V gene end was trimmed by 6 bases and the J gene end by 7 bases; junction bases not matched to a gene: 15. In germline, CDR1 is WSHSY, CDR2 SAAADI. Original data processing: Amplified reference gene primers provided the basis for estimating nucleated cell counts. The protocol was immunoSEQ multiplex PCR, while the TCRdb copy is restricted to in-frame clones and leaves out a portion. V and J calls and clone size are as listed in that table; D and trimming were resolved from the DNA. Counted here are about 400,000 clones, roughly 89% occurring once; the ten biggest clones make up roughly 9.4%.

The receptor's source is a woman aged 45-60 years who had recovered from COVID-19. The chain joins TRBV10-2 to TRBJ1-2; 9 nucleotides agree with TRBD1. Sequencing input: PBMCs or T cells enriched from blood (not recorded which). The CDR3 protein is CASRGLGQGGLSGYTF. CDR3 coding DNA: TGCGCCAGCAGGGGCTTGGGACAGGGAGGGTTGTCTGGCTACACCTTC.